This T cell receptor (beta chain) was sequenced in a study of blood T cell repertoires in COVID-19. Overall study: COVID-19 samples, acute and convalescent, were from the United States, Italy and Spain. Sample material is recorded as cDNA or gDNA derived from T cells, B-cell-depleted T cells, or PBMCs.

The authors' processing: Nucleated cell number was recorded as an estimate derived from reference gene primer amplification. Assay used: immunoSEQ multiplex PCR; TCRdb lists only in-frame clones, some missing. V and J calls and clone size follow that table, whereas D and trimming were derived from the DNA. The profile shows almost 80,000 clones, around 90% of them singletons. J was trimmed by 4 bases and V by 4 bases; bases with no gene match: 6. The CDR3 totals 15 residues. CDR1 is MNHEY, CDR2 SMNVEV, per germline (reference sequence). The sequenced sample was peripheral blood. The receptor comes from a woman of 80 years or more with acute or convalescent COVID-19. The chain carries TRBV27 and TRBJ1-5, with 8 bases lining up with TRBD1. CDR3 sequence (DNA): TGTGCCAGCAGTTCCCGGGACAGGCCAAATCAGCCCCAGCATTTT. Residues: CASSSRDRPNQPQHF.